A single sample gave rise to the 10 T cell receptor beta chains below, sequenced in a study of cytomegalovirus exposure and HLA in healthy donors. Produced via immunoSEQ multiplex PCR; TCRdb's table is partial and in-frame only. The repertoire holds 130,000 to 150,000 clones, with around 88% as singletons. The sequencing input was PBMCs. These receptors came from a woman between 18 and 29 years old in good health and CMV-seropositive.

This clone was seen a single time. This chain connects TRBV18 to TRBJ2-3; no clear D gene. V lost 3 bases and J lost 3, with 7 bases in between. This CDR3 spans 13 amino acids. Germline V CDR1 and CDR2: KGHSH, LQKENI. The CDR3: CASSPRGTDTQYF. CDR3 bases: TGTGCCAGCTCACCGAGAGGAACAGATACGCAGTATTTT.

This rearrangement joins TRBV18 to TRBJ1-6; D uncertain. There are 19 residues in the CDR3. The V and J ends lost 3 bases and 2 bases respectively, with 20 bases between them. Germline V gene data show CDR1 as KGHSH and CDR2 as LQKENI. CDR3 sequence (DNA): TGTGCCAGCTCACCGAGCATCATCACGCGGGGAACCTATAATTCACCCCTCCACTTT. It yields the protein CASSPSIITRGTYNSPLHF.

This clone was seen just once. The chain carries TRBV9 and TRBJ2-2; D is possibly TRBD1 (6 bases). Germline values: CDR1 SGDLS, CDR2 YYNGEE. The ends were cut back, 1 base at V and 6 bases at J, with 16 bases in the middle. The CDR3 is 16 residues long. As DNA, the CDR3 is TGTGCCAGCAGCGTATTCGTACAGGGTCTAGCCGGGGAGCTGTTTTTT. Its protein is CASSVFVQGLAGELFF.

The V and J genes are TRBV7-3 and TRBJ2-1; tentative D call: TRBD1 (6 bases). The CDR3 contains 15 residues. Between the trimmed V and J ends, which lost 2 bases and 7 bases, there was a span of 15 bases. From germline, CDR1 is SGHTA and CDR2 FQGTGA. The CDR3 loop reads CASSLLGTPRNEQFF. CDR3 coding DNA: TGTGCCAGCAGCTTACTCGGGACACCTCGGAATGAGCAGTTCTTC.

The CDR3 reads CASSSQGGLNGYTF. CDR3 nucleotides: TGCGCCAGCAGCTCGCAGGGGGGATTGAATGGCTACACCTTC. This sequence joins TRBV5-1 and TRBJ1-2; TRBD1 matches at 7 bases. This CDR3 comprises 14 residues. CDR1 is SGHRS, CDR2 YFSETQ, per germline. V shed 3 bases, J shed 6 bases, and the junction held 8 bases outside the gene matches.

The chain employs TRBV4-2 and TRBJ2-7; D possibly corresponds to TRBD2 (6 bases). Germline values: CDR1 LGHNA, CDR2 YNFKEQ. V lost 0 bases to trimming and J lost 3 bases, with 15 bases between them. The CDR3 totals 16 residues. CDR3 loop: CASSQDGAGLGYEQYF. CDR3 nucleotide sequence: TGTGCCAGCAGCCAAGATGGGGCGGGGTTGGGCTACGAGCAGTACTTC.

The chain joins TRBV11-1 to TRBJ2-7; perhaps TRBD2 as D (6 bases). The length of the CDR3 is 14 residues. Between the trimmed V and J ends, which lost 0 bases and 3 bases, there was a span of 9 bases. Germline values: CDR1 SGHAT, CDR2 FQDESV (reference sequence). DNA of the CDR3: TGTGCCAGCAGCTTAGCGGTGGGAGGCTACGAGCAGTACTTC. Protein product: CASSLAVGGYEQYF.

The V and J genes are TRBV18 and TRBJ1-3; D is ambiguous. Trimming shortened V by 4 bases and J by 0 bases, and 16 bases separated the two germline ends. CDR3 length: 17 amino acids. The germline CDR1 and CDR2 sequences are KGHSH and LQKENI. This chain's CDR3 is CASSRVTDGSSGNTIYF. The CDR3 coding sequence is TGTGCCAGCTCACGAGTCACCGACGGGAGCTCTGGAAACACCATATATTTT.

CDR3 bases: TGTGCCAGTTCGATTAATAGCGGGGGTTACAATGAGCAGTTCTTC. The encoded protein is CASSINSGGYNEQFF. The V call is TRBV2, the J call TRBJ2-1; 9 nucleotides align to TRBD2. With 9 bases clipped from V and 4 bases from J, the junction kept 10 bases outside the gene matches. The germline V gene has CDR1 SNHLY and CDR2 FYNNEI. The CDR3 is 15 residues long.

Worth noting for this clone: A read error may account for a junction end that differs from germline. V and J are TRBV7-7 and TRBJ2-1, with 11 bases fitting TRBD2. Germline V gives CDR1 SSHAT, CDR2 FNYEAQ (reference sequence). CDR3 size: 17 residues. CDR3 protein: CASSQGWLAGGYNEQFF. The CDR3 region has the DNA TGTGCTAGCAGCCAAGGATGGCTAGCGGGGGGCTACAATGAGCAGTTCTTC. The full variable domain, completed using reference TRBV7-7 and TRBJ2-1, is GAGVSQSPRYKVTKRGQDVTLRCDPISSHATLYWYQQALGQGPEFLTYFNYEAQPDKSGLPSDRFSAERPEGSISTLTIQRTEQRDSAMYRCASSQGWLAGGYNEQFFGPGTRLTVL.